This TCR beta chain came from a study of T cell responses to AZD1222 COVID-19 vaccine. Study-wide points: Baseline serostatus was positive in only a handful of AZD1222 recipients.

In regard to this clone: Its matching antigen is unknown.

Profiling relied on immunoSEQ multiplex PCR, and the TCRdb table lists in-frame clones only, not all of them. The sample consists of approximately 67,000 clones, 80% to 90% of them appearing once. The V gene's germline CDR1 is MDHEN and CDR2 SYDVKM. This CDR3 is 14 amino acids long. V shed 7 bases and J shed 1 base, with 13 bases lying between them. Sequencing was performed on peripheral blood, taken 28 days after the second AZD1222 dose. This clonotype was sampled from an adult who received the AZD1222 COVID-19 vaccine. The V and J genes are TRBV28 and TRBJ1-1, with D uncertain. CDR3 amino acids: CASTYPGKNTEAFF. The DNA for the CDR3 is TGTGCCAGCACTTACCCCGGGAAGAACACTGAAGCTTTCTTT. Based on the CDR3 plus reference TRBV28 and TRBJ1-1, the full variable domain is DVKVTQSSRYLVKRTGEKVFLECVQDMDHENMFWYRQDPGLGLRLIYFSYDVKMKEKGDIPEGYSVSREKKERFSLILESASTNQTSMYLCASTYPGKNTEAFFGQGTRLTVV.